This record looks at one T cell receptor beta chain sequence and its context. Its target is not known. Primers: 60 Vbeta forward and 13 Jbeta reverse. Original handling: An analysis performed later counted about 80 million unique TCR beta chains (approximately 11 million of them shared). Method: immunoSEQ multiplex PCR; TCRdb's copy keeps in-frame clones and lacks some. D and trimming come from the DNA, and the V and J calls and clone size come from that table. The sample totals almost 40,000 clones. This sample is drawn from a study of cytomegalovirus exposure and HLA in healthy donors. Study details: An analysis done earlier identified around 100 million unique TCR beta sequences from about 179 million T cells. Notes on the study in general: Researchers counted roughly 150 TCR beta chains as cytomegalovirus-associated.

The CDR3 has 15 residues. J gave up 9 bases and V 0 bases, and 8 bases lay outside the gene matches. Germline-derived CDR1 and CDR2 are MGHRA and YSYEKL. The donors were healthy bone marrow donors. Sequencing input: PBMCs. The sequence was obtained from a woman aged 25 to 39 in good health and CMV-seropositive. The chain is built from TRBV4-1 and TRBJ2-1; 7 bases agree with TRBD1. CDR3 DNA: TGCGCCAGCAGCCAAGATCGAGTGGCAGGGGGTGAGCAGTTCTTC. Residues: CASSQDRVAGGEQFF.